A selection of T cell receptor beta chains follows, all from one sample in a study of beta chain features in type 1 diabetes. Here immunoSEQ multiplex PCR was the method, and the copy in TCRdb shows in-frame clones only, minus some. The sample records approximately 150,000 clones, roughly 63% being singletons. Material: naive CD4+ T cells from blood. Receptor source: a man aged 25-45 years with type 1 diabetes. Both conserved end residues are part of each CDR3. A D gene is named only where the DNA matches it firmly. Clone size is given for some rows only: seen once, a few or many times, or a class if the clone is expanded.

V	D	size	J	DNA	CDR3
TRBV30	-	-	TRBJ1-2	TGTGCCTGGGCCCGCCAGACGGTATATGGCTACACCTTC	CAWARQTVYGYTF
TRBV4-3	TRBD1	-	TRBJ1-1	TGCGCCAGCAGCCAAGGATTTAAGGGACAGGCAATGAACACTGAAGCTTTCTTT	CASSQGFKGQAMNTEAFF
TRBV28	-	-	TRBJ2-6	TGTGCCAGCAGTCCCGAAAGAGCTGGGGCCAACGTCCTGACTTTC	CASSPERAGANVLTF
TRBV6-5	-	once	TRBJ2-5	TGTGCCAGCAGTTACAGGGTGGCTAGCGAGACCCAGTACTTC	CASSYRVASETQYF
TRBV13	TRBD1	-	TRBJ1-2	TGTGCCAGCAGCTCTAGGGACAGAACTAACTATGGCTACACCTTC	CASSSRDRTNYGYTF
TRBV7-2	-	-	TRBJ1-6	TGTGCCAGCAGCCCCGATAGTCAGGGCAACAATTCACCCCTCCACTTT	CASSPDSQGNNSPLHF
TRBV11-1	TRBD1	-	TRBJ2-6	TGTGCCGTTTCCGGGACAGTGGGGGCCAACGTCCTGACTTTC	CAVSGTVGANVLTF
TRBV15	TRBD1	few	TRBJ2-7	TGTGCCACCAGCAAGGACAGGACAGGGGCCGAGCAGTACTTC	CATSKDRTGAEQYF
TRBV28	-	-	TRBJ1-2	TGTGCCAGCAGTTCGCCGGCATCCCTCTACACCTTC	CASSSPASLYTF
TRBV30	-	-	TRBJ1-2	TGTGCCTGGAGTGACGCCAATAACTATGGCTACACCTTC	CAWSDANNYGYTF
TRBV19	-	-	TRBJ1-3	TGTGCCAGTATTAGGTTTCCTGGAAACACCATATATTTT	CASIRFPGNTIYF
TRBV4-1	TRBD1	-	TRBJ2-6	TGCGCCAGCAGCCAAGAGACAGGGGGTGCTGGGGCCAACGTCCTGACTTTC	CASSQETGGAGANVLTF
TRBV29-1	-	few	TRBJ2-7	TGCAGCGTCCAGGGAAGAGGATTGGAAGAGCAGTACTTC	CSVQGRGLEEQYF
TRBV7-2	-	-	TRBJ2-5	TGTGCCAGCAGCCTGGCCAGAGAGACCCAGTACTTC	CASSLARETQYF
TRBV5-6	-	-	TRBJ2-5	TGTGCCAGAAGCAGTAGGGATCAAGAGACCCAGTACTTC	CARSSRDQETQYF